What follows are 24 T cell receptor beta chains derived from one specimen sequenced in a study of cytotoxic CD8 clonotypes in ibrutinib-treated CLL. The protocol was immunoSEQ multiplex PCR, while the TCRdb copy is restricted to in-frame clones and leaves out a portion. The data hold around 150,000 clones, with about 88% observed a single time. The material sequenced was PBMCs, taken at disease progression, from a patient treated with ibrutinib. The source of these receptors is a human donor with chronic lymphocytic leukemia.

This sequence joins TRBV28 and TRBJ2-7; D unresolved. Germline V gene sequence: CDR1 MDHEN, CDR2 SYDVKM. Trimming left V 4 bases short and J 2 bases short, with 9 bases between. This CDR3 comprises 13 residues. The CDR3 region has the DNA TGTGCCAGCAGTTACCCTGGACCCTACGAGCAGTACTTC. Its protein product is CASSYPGPYEQYF. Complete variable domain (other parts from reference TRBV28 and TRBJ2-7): DVKVTQSSRYLVKRTGEKVFLECVQDMDHENMFWYRQDPGLGLRLIYFSYDVKMKEKGDIPEGYSVSREKKERFSLILESASTNQTSMYLCASSYPGPYEQYFGPGTRLTVT.

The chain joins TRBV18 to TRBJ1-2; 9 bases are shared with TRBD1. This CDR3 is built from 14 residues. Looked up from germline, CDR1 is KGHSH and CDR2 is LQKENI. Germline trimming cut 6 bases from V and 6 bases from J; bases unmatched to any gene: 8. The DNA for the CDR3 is TGTGCCAGCTCTCCGGGACAGGGTACTGATGGCTACACCTTC. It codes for CASSPGQGTDGYTF.

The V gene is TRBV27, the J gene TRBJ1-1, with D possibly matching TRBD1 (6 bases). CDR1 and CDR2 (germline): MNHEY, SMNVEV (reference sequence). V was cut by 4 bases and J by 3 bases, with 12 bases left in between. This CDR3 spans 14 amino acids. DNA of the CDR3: TGTGCCAGCAGTTCCCCTCGACAGGACACTGAAGCTTTCTTT. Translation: CASSSPRQDTEAFF.

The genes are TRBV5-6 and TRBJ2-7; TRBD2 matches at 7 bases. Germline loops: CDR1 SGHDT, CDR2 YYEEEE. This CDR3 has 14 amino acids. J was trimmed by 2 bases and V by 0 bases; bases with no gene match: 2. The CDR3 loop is CASSLGAGAYEQYF. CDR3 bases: TGTGCCAGCAGCTTGGGGGCGGGAGCCTACGAGCAGTACTTC.

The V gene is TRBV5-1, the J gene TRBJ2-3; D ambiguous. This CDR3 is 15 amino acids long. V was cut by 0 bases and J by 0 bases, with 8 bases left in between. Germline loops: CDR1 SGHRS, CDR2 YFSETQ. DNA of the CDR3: TGCGCCAGCAGCTTGGAGGATTCTAGCACAGATACGCAGTATTTT. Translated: CASSLEDSSTDTQYF.

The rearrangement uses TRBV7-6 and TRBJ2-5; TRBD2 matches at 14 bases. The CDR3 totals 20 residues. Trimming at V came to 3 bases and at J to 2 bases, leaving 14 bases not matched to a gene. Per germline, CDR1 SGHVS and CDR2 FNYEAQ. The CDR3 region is CASSFPTERTSGRIQETQYF. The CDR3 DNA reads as TGTGCCAGCAGCTTCCCCACCGAACGGACTAGCGGGAGGATTCAAGAGACCCAGTACTTC.

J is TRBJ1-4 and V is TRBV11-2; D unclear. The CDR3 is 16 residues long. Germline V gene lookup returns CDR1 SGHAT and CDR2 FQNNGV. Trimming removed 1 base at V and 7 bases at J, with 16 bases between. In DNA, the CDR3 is TGTGCCAGCAGCTTAGCTGTCCCTCGCATCGGTGAAAAACTGTTTTTT. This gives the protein CASSLAVPRIGEKLFF.

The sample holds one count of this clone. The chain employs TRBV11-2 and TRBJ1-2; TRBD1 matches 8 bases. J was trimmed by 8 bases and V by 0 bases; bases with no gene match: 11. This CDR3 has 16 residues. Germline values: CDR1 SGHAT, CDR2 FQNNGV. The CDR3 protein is CASSLEGIRQGYGYTF. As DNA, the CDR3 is TGTGCCAGCAGCTTAGAAGGTATAAGACAGGGGTACGGCTACACCTTC.

The CDR3 sequence is CASSTNRDRAREQYF. DNA for the CDR3: TGTGCCAGCAGTACTAACCGGGACAGGGCCCGCGAGCAGTACTTC. The chain recombines TRBV6-5 with TRBJ2-7; 9 bases are shared with TRBD1. The CDR3 is 15 residues long. Germline lookup yields CDR1 MNHEY and CDR2 SVGAGI. With V trimmed by 5 bases and J by 6 bases, 11 bases remained unmatched.

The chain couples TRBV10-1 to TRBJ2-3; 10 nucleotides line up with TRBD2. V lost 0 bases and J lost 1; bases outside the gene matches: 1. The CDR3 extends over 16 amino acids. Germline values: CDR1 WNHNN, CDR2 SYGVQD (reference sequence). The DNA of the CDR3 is TGCGCCAGCAGTGAGTCTGGGACTAGCGGCACAGATACGCAGTATTTT. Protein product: CASSESGTSGTDTQYF.

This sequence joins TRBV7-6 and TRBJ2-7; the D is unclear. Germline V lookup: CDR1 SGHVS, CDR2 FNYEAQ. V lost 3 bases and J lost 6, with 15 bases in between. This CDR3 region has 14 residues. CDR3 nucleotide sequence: TGTGCCAGCAGCTTCGGCAGCCTTCTGGGCGAGCAGTACTTC. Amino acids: CASSFGSLLGEQYF.

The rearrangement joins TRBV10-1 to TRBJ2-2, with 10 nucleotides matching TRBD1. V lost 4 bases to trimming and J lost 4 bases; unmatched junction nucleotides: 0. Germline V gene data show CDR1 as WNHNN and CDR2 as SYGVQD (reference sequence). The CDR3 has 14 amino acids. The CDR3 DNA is TGCGCCAGCAGTGGGACAGGGGGCACCGGGGAGCTGTTTTTT. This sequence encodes CASSGTGGTGELFF.

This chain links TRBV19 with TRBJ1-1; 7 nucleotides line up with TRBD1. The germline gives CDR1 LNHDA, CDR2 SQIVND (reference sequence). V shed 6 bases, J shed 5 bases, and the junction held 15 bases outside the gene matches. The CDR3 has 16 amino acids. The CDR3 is CASRPLALQGGTEAFF. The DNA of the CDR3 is TGTGCCAGTAGACCACTGGCCCTCCAGGGGGGGACTGAAGCTTTCTTT.

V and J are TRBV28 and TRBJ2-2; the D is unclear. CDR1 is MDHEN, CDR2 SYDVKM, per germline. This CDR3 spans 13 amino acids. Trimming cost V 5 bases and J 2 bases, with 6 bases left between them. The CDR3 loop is CASSLVNTGELFF. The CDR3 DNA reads TGTGCCAGCAGTCTGGTAAACACCGGGGAGCTGTTTTTT. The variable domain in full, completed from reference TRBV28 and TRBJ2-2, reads DVKVTQSSRYLVKRTGEKVFLECVQDMDHENMFWYRQDPGLGLRLIYFSYDVKMKEKGDIPEGYSVSREKKERFSLILESASTNQTSMYLCASSLVNTGELFFGEGSRLTVL.

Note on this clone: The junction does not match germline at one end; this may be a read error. CDR3 protein: CASSSQGLAGYSEQFF. The DNA of the CDR3 is TGTGCCAGCAGTTCCCAAGGACTAGCGGGCTACAGTGAGCAGTTCTTC. The chain employs TRBV27 and TRBJ2-1, with TRBD2 identical over 11 bases. The CDR3 is made up of 16 amino acids. CDR1 and CDR2 (germline): MNHEY, SMNVEV (reference sequence).

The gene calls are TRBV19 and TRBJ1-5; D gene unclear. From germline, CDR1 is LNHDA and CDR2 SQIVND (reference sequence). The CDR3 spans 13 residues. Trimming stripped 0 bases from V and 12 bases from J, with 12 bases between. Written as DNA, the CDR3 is TGTGCCAGTAGTATAGATCGAGCCCCCGTCCAGCATTTT. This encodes CASSIDRAPVQHF. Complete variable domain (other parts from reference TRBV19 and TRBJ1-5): DGGITQSPKYLFRKEGQNVTLSCEQNLNHDAMYWYRQDPGQGLRLIYYSQIVNDFQKGDIAEGYSVSREKKESFPLTVTSAQKNPTAFYLCASSIDRAPVQHFGDGTRLSIL.

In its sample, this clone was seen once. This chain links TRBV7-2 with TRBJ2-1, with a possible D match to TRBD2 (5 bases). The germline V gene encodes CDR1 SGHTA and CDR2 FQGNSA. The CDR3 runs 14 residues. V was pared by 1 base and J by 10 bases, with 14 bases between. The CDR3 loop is CASSLDRVSGEQFF. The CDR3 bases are TGTGCCAGCAGCTTAGATCGAGTTTCGGGGGAGCAGTTCTTC.

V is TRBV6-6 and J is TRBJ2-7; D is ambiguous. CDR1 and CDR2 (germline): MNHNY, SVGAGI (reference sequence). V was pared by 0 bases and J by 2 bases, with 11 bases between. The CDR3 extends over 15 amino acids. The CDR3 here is CASSYSELRTYEQYF. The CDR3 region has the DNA TGTGCCAGCAGTTACTCGGAACTTAGAACCTACGAGCAGTACTTC.

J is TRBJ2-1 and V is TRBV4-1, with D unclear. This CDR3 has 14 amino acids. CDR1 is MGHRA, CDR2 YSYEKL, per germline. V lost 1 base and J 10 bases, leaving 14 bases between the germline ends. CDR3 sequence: CASSQGVLYLEQFF. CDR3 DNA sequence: TGCGCCAGCAGCCAAGGCGTCCTCTACTTGGAGCAGTTCTTC.

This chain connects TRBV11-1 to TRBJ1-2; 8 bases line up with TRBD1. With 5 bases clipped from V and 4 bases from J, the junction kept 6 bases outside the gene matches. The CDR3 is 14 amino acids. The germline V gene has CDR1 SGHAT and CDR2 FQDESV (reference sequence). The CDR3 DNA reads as TGTGCCAGCAGCCGTGGACAGGGTGGCTATGGCTACACCTTC. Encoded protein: CASSRGQGGYGYTF. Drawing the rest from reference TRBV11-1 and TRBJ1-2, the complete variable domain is EAEVAQSPRYKITEKSQAVAFWCDPISGHATLYWYRQILGQGPELLVQFQDESVVDDSQLPKDRFSAERLKGVDSTLKIQPAELGDSAMYLCASSRGQGGYGYTFGSGTRLTVV.

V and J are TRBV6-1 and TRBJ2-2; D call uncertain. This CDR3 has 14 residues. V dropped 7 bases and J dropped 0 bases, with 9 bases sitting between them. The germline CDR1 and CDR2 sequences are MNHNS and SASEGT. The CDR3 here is CASIIGPNTGELFF. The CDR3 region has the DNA TGTGCCAGCATAATTGGCCCGAACACCGGGGAGCTGTTTTTT.

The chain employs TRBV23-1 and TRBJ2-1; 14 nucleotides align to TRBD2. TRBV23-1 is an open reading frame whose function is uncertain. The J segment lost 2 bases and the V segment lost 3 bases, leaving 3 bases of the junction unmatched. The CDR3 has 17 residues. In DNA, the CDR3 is TGCGCCAGCAGTCAGGGACTAGCGGGAGAAGCCTACAATGAGCAGTTCTTC. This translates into CASSQGLAGEAYNEQFF.

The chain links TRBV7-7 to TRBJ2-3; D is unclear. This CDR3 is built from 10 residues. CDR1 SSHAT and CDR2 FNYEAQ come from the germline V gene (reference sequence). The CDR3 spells CAIEADTQYF. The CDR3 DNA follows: TGTGCTATAGAAGCAGATACGCAGTATTTT.

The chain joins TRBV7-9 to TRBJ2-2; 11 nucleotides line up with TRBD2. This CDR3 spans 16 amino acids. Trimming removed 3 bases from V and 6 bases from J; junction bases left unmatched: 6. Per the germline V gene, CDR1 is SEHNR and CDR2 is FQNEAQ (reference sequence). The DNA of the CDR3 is TGTGCCAGCAGCTTCCCACTAGCGGGAGTCCCCGGGGAGCTGTTTTTT. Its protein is CASSFPLAGVPGELFF.